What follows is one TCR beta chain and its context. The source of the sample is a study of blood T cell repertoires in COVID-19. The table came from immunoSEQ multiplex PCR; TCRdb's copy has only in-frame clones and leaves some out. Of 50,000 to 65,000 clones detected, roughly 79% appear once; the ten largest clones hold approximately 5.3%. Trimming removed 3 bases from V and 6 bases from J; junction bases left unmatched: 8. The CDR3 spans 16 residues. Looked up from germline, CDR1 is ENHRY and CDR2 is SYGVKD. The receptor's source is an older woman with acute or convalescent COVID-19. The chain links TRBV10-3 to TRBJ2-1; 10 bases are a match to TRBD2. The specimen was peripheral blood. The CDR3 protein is CAISESQSGRVNEQFF. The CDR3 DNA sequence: TGTGCCATCAGTGAATCGCAGAGCGGGAGGGTCAATGAGCAGTTCTTC.